The 30 T cell receptor beta chains below all came from one sample that was sequenced in a study of neoadjuvant nivolumab and ipilimumab in lung cancer. Clones were read by immunoSEQ multiplex PCR, and TCRdb kept only the in-frame ones, dropping some. Of some 18,000 clones in the sample, around 87% were seen once. This sample comprised peripheral blood, obtained before neoadjuvant nivolumab, alone or with ipilimumab. The receptors here all came from an adult with non-small cell lung cancer.

The CDR3 loop reads CASSFRNTEAFF. As DNA, the CDR3 is TGTGCCAGCAGCTTTCGGAACACTGAAGCTTTCTTT. The V and J genes are TRBV11-2 and TRBJ1-1; D call uncertain. V lost 3 bases to trimming and J lost 1 base, with 3 bases between them. Germline CDR1 is SGHAT and CDR2 is FQNNGV. The CDR3 extends over 12 amino acids.

V and J are TRBV30 and TRBJ1-1; D is uncertain. Germline CDR1 is GTSNPN and CDR2 is SVGIG (reference sequence). CDR3 size: 13 residues. Between the trimmed V and J ends, which lost 4 bases and 1 base, there was a span of 10 bases. CDR3 in amino acids: CAWTRDSNTEAFF. The DNA for the CDR3 is TGTGCCTGGACGAGAGACTCGAACACTGAAGCTTTCTTT. Combining the CDR3 with reference TRBV30 and TRBJ1-1 gives the whole variable domain SQTIHQWPATLVQPVGSPLSLECTVEGTSNPNLYWYRQAAGRGLQLLFYSVGIGQISSEVPQNLSASRPQDRQFILSSKKLLLSDSGFYLCAWTRDSNTEAFFGQGTRLTVV.

The chain recombines TRBV10-3 with TRBJ2-7, with 8 bases aligning to TRBD1. After removal of 3 bases from V and 3 bases from J, the junction contained 7 bases not matched to a gene. The length of the CDR3 is 15 residues. CDR1 is ENHRY, CDR2 SYGVKD, per germline. CDR3 loop: CAISDSGQGFYEQYF. CDR3 coding DNA: TGTGCCATCAGTGATAGTGGACAGGGTTTCTACGAGCAGTACTTC.

This clone was found once. V gene TRBV28 combines with J gene TRBJ1-1; 8 positions agree with TRBD1. The CDR3 loop spans 14 amino acids. The V segment lost 3 bases and the J segment 4 bases; nucleotides outside the gene matches: 4. The germline gives CDR1 MDHEN, CDR2 SYDVKM. As DNA, the CDR3 is TGTGCCAGCAGTTTGACAGGGGAGGGCACTGAAGCTTTCTTT. Protein product: CASSLTGEGTEAFF.

This clone was seen a few times. The chain couples TRBV28 to TRBJ1-2, with 9 bases that match TRBD1. The germline CDR1 and CDR2 sequences are MDHEN and SYDVKM. The CDR3 totals 15 residues. Trimming took 5 bases from V and 2 from J; bases not matched to a gene: 6. The CDR3 protein is CASSRPGTGNYGYTF. In DNA, the CDR3 is TGTGCCAGCAGTCGTCCCGGGACAGGGAACTATGGCTACACCTTC.

This clone was picked up a small number of times. Here the CDR3 reads CASSGGFQYF. The CDR3 nucleotides read TGTGCCAGCAGTGGCGGGTTCCAGTACTTC. This rearrangement joins TRBV2 to TRBJ2-5; the D gene is possibly TRBD2 (5 bases). The CDR3 spans 10 residues. The germline V and J ends were trimmed by 4 bases and 10 bases, with 7 bases remaining between them. In germline, CDR1 is SNHLY, CDR2 FYNNEI.

This clone was picked up a small number of times. V gene TRBV7-8 combines with J gene TRBJ2-7, with D perhaps matching TRBD1 (6 bases). V lost 5 bases and J lost 6, with 17 bases in between. CDR1 and CDR2 from the germline V gene are SGHVS and FQNEAQ. This CDR3 is 14 amino acids long. CDR3 loop: CASSPGQPTSEQYF. The CDR3 coding sequence is TGTGCCAGCAGCCCCGGACAGCCCACTAGCGAGCAGTACTTC. The full variable domain, with the rest looked up from reference TRBV7-8 and TRBJ2-7, is GAGVSQSPRYKVAKRGQDVALRCDPISGHVSLFWYQQALGQGPEFLTYFQNEAQLDKSGLPSDRFFAERPEGSVSTLKIQRTQQEDSAVYLCASSPGQPTSEQYFGPGTRLTVT.

This chain's CDR3 is CASSLRELNYGYTF. In DNA form, the CDR3 reads TGTGCCAGCTCCCTCCGGGAGCTTAACTATGGCTACACCTTC. V gene TRBV18 combines with J gene TRBJ1-2; no reliable D call. The V end lost 6 bases, the J end lost 1 base, and 12 bases lay between the germline ends. Germline CDR1 reads KGHSH; CDR2 reads LQKENI. The CDR3 has 14 amino acids.

The genes are TRBV18 and TRBJ2-3, with D possibly being TRBD2 (6 bases). Germline V gene data show CDR1 as KGHSH and CDR2 as LQKENI. Trimming shortened V by 2 bases and J by 2 bases, and 14 bases separated the two germline ends. The CDR3 sequence is 16 residues long. CDR3 sequence reads: CASSPGLGGITDTQYF. The CDR3 DNA sequence: TGTGCCAGCTCACCAGGTCTGGGAGGAATCACAGATACGCAGTATTTT. Complete variable domain (other parts from reference TRBV18 and TRBJ2-3): NAGVMQNPRHLVRRRGQEARLRCSPMKGHSHVYWYRQLPEEGLKFMVYLQKENIIDESGMPKERFSAEFPKEGPSILRIQQVVRGDSAAYFCASSPGLGGITDTQYFGPGTRLTVL.

The chain has TRBV18 and TRBJ1-1; D remains unclear. Germline V gives CDR1 KGHSH, CDR2 LQKENI. V was pared by 2 bases and J by 6 bases, with 13 bases between. The CDR3 totals 14 residues. The CDR3 loop reads CASSPLLGLAEAFF. CDR3 sequence (DNA): TGTGCCAGCTCACCATTGTTGGGGTTGGCTGAAGCTTTCTTT.

The chain employs TRBV5-1 and TRBJ1-4; TRBD1 is a possible D gene (5 bases). This CDR3 region has 16 residues. V shed 0 bases and J shed 2 bases, with 11 bases lying between them. The germline gives CDR1 SGHRS, CDR2 YFSETQ. The CDR3: CASSLGQTETNEKLFF. CDR3 DNA: TGCGCCAGCAGCTTGGGCCAGACAGAGACTAATGAAAAACTGTTTTTT.

This clone was recorded once. This rearrangement joins TRBV13 to TRBJ2-1; D is perhaps TRBD1 or TRBD2 (5 bases each). Germline assignment: CDR1 PRHDT and CDR2 FYEKMQ (reference sequence). The CDR3 covers 12 residues. The ends were cut back, 3 bases at V and 10 bases at J, with 10 bases in the middle. The CDR3 is CASSFRGGEQFF. CDR3 sequence (DNA): TGTGCCAGCAGCTTCCGGGGCGGAGAGCAGTTCTTC.

The chain combines TRBV6-5 with TRBJ2-7; tentatively, D is TRBD1 (5 bases). There are 13 residues in the CDR3. The V end was cut by 6 bases, the J end by 0 bases, with 9 bases between. CDR1 is MNHEY and CDR2 is SVGAGI in the germline V gene. CDR3 in amino acids: CASRDTASYEQYF. In DNA form, the CDR3 reads TGTGCCAGCAGGGACACAGCCTCCTACGAGCAGTACTTC.

This chain connects TRBV11-2 to TRBJ2-1; no clear D gene. Germline-derived CDR1 and CDR2 are SGHAT and FQNNGV. Trimming left V 1 base short and J 4 bases short, with 5 bases between. The CDR3 consists of 13 residues. CDR3 sequence: CASSLVEYNEQFF. For the CDR3, the DNA is TGTGCCAGCAGCTTAGTAGAGTACAATGAGCAGTTCTTC.

This clone was recorded only once. This chain connects TRBV5-1 to TRBJ2-7, with TRBD1 matching over 7 bases. V gave up 0 bases and J gave up 3 bases; unmatched junction bases: 3. Germline lookup yields CDR1 SGHRS and CDR2 YFSETQ. CDR3 length: 14 residues. This CDR3 is CASSLGGTDYEQYF. CDR3 sequence (DNA): TGCGCCAGCAGCTTGGGTGGGACAGACTACGAGCAGTACTTC.

This chain links TRBV9 with TRBJ2-3; D may be TRBD1 (6 bases). Trimming shortened V by 6 bases and J by 2 bases, and 13 bases separated the two germline ends. The CDR3 consists of 14 residues. Germline V CDR1 and CDR2: SGDLS, YYNGEE. CDR3 protein: CASTQDSLTDTQYF. In nucleotides, the CDR3 is TGTGCCAGCACCCAGGACAGCCTCACAGATACGCAGTATTTT.

V is TRBV18 and J is TRBJ1-1; D is possibly TRBD1 (6 bases). From germline, CDR1 is KGHSH and CDR2 LQKENI. The CDR3 is 17 amino acids. The V end was cut by 0 bases, the J end by 5 bases, with 19 bases between. This chain's CDR3 is CASSPPGVGGTGTEAFF. CDR3 DNA sequence: TGTGCCAGCTCACCACCGGGAGTAGGGGGGACGGGAACTGAAGCTTTCTTT. The whole variable domain, remainder taken from reference TRBV18 and TRBJ1-1, is NAGVMQNPRHLVRRRGQEARLRCSPMKGHSHVYWYRQLPEEGLKFMVYLQKENIIDESGMPKERFSAEFPKEGPSILRIQQVVRGDSAAYFCASSPPGVGGTGTEAFFGQGTRLTVV.

The rearrangement links TRBV30 to TRBJ1-2, with D possibly matching TRBD1 (5 bases). The CDR3 spans 11 residues. Germline lookup yields CDR1 GTSNPN and CDR2 SVGIG (reference sequence). Trimming removed 0 bases from V and 6 bases from J, with 5 bases in between. The CDR3 region is CAWSVGDGYTF. CDR3 sequence (DNA): TGTGCCTGGAGTGTAGGGGATGGCTACACCTTC.

The gene calls are TRBV7-6 and TRBJ2-1, with 13 bases that match TRBD2. J gave up 4 bases and V 1 base, and 16 bases lay outside the gene matches. Germline V lookup: CDR1 SGHVS, CDR2 FNYEAQ. The CDR3 runs 21 residues. The CDR3 sequence is CASSLEWRTSGSLGFYNEQFF. In DNA, the CDR3 is TGTGCCAGCAGCTTAGAGTGGCGGACTAGCGGGAGCCTAGGGTTTTACAATGAGCAGTTCTTC.

The chain has TRBV29-1 and TRBJ1-1, with TRBD1 matching over 8 bases. Germline V CDR1 and CDR2: SQVTM, ANQGSEA. The CDR3 has 14 residues. Trimming took 1 base from V and 4 from J; bases not matched to a gene: 5. The CDR3 DNA sequence: TGCAGCGTTGAAGGGTACAGGGGGGGCACTGAAGCTTTCTTT. It translates to CSVEGYRGGTEAFF.

In its sample, this clone was seen once. The gene calls are TRBV2 and TRBJ2-7; TRBD2 matches 9 bases. The CDR3 extends over 15 amino acids. Unmatched junction bases numbered 6, after V lost 2 bases and J lost 4 bases. Germline V gene lookup returns CDR1 SNHLY and CDR2 FYNNEI. The CDR3 reads CASSESSGSWYEQYF. Written as DNA, the CDR3 is TGTGCCAGCAGTGAAAGTAGCGGGAGCTGGTACGAGCAGTACTTC.

The chain joins TRBV5-4 to TRBJ2-2, with D possibly matching TRBD1 (6 bases). The germline V gene encodes CDR1 SGHNT and CDR2 YYREEE (reference sequence). The V and J ends lost 0 bases and 7 bases respectively, with 13 bases between them. The CDR3 has 15 amino acids. The CDR3 protein is CASSLEQGSVGELFF. DNA for the CDR3: TGTGCCAGCAGCTTGGAACAGGGATCAGTCGGGGAGCTGTTTTTT.

The chain combines TRBV29-1 with TRBJ1-1; 7 nucleotides agree with TRBD1. Germline CDR1 and CDR2: SQVTM and ANQGSEA. J was trimmed by 1 base and V by 5 bases; bases with no gene match: 4. The length of the CDR3 is 13 residues. The CDR3 loop reads CSVHRDRNTEAFF. The DNA of the CDR3 is TGCAGCGTTCACCGGGACAGGAACACTGAAGCTTTCTTT.

This clone was seen a single time. The V call is TRBV6-6, the J call TRBJ2-2; D unresolved. Germline V CDR1 and CDR2: MNHNY, SVGAGI (reference sequence). V was clipped by 4 bases and J by 6 bases, with 9 bases between them. This CDR3 is 13 amino acids long. CDR3 DNA sequence: TGTGCCAGCAGTTTGCGATCGGCCGGGGAGCTGTTTTTT. Its protein is CASSLRSAGELFF.

The V gene is TRBV29-1, the J gene TRBJ1-1; D not certain. The CDR3 loop spans 13 amino acids. From germline, CDR1 is SQVTM and CDR2 ANQGSEA. V lost 5 bases to trimming and J lost 2 bases, with 12 bases between them. The CDR3 protein is CSVILYGNTEAFF. The CDR3 region has the DNA TGCAGCGTTATACTCTATGGAAACACTGAAGCTTTCTTT.

The gene calls are TRBV30 and TRBJ1-1, with TRBD1 as a possible D gene (5 bases). This CDR3 has 15 amino acids. Germline values: CDR1 GTSNPN, CDR2 SVGIG (reference sequence). V lost 2 bases and J lost 3, with 16 bases in between. The CDR3 region has the DNA TGTGCCTGGAGTCCAGTAAGGGGAACCTACACTGAAGCTTTCTTT. This sequence encodes CAWSPVRGTYTEAFF.

This chain joins TRBV30 and TRBJ1-1; 7 nucleotides line up with TRBD1. The J segment lost 10 bases and the V segment lost 3 bases, leaving 11 bases of the junction unmatched. Per germline, CDR1 GTSNPN and CDR2 SVGIG (reference sequence). This CDR3 has 13 residues. Here the CDR3 DNA reads TGTGCCTGGAGCCGGGACAGCGGCAAAGTAGCTTTCTTT. Translating gives CAWSRDSGKVAFF. The whole variable domain, remainder taken from reference TRBV30 and TRBJ1-1, is SQTIHQWPATLVQPVGSPLSLECTVEGTSNPNLYWYRQAAGRGLQLLFYSVGIGQISSEVPQNLSASRPQDRQFILSSKKLLLSDSGFYLCAWSRDSGKVAFFGQGTRLTVV.

The chain is built from TRBV6-1 and TRBJ1-2; 10 bases are shared with TRBD1. After removal of 6 bases from V and 4 bases from J, the junction contained 5 bases not matched to a gene. The germline V gene has CDR1 MNHNS and CDR2 SASEGT. The CDR3 sequence is 14 residues long. Here the CDR3 reads CASRTTGGGYGYTF. The CDR3 DNA reads TGTGCCAGCAGAACGACAGGGGGCGGCTATGGCTACACCTTC.

This chain uses TRBV28 with TRBJ2-1; D is unclear. The germline gives CDR1 MDHEN, CDR2 SYDVKM. CDR3 length equals 14 residues. Trimming removed 7 bases at V and 1 base at J, with 11 bases between. This CDR3 reads CASNTASSYNEQFF. The DNA of the CDR3 is TGTGCCAGCAACACGGCATCATCCTACAATGAGCAGTTCTTC. Combining the CDR3 with reference TRBV28 and TRBJ2-1 gives the whole variable domain DVKVTQSSRYLVKRTGEKVFLECVQDMDHENMFWYRQDPGLGLRLIYFSYDVKMKEKGDIPEGYSVSREKKERFSLILESASTNQTSMYLCASNTASSYNEQFFGPGTRLTVL.

This rearrangement joins TRBV11-2 to TRBJ1-2; possibly TRBD1 for D (5 bases). The germline V gene encodes CDR1 SGHAT and CDR2 FQNNGV. The CDR3 sequence is 14 residues long. The V gene lost 0 bases and the J gene lost 7 bases, with 12 bases spanning the gap. The CDR3 loop is CASSLDAGKGGYTF. DNA of the CDR3: TGTGCCAGCAGCTTAGATGCAGGGAAGGGTGGCTACACCTTC.